These 30 T cell receptor beta chains were all obtained from the same sample, sequenced in a study of blood T cell repertoires in COVID-19 (dated by TCRdb to 2018 to 2021). The library was prepared using the immunoSEQ multiplex PCR assay. Here the immuneACCESS table is served through TCRdb, limited to in-frame sequences with V and J called. Missing clones are a known gap in these copies; in checked studies unresolved V genes cover under half, and the rest lacks a known reason. For this sample the table gives 100,000 or so clones, of which around 84% were detected only once. 2% to 2.5% of the sample lies in the top ten. What was sequenced was peripheral blood. The receptors originated from a human donor in a cohort sampled during active COVID-19.

This clone was detected once. The chain recombines TRBV3-1 (or the pseudogene TRBV3-2) with TRBJ1-1, with D unclear. Trimming cost V 4 bases and J 2 bases, with 14 bases left between them. CDR1 is LGHDT, CDR2 YNNKEL, per germline (reference sequence). The CDR3 totals 15 residues. The CDR3 bases are TGTGCCAGCAGCCGGCTCGCAGCGGCCAACACTGAAGCTTTCTTT. Translated, it gives CASSRLAAANTEAFF.

The genes are TRBV18 and TRBJ1-2; 9 nucleotides agree with TRBD1. The CDR3 is 19 amino acids. V shed 0 bases, J shed 0 bases, and the junction held 11 bases outside the gene matches. The germline CDR1 and CDR2 sequences are KGHSH and LQKENI. The CDR3 coding sequence is TGTGCCAGCTCACCACCGAACAGGGGGCAAGCGAAAGCTAACTATGGCTACACCTTC. It codes for CASSPPNRGQAKANYGYTF.

The chain is built from TRBV28 and TRBJ1-2, with D maybe TRBD1 (5 bases). This CDR3 region has 15 residues. Trimming stripped 5 bases from V and 4 bases from J, with 17 bases between. The V gene's germline CDR1 is MDHEN and CDR2 SYDVKM. CDR3 sequence: CASSPIGQGIYGYTF. CDR3 nucleotide sequence: TGTGCCAGCAGTCCCATTGGGCAGGGTATCTATGGCTACACCTTC.

The chain recombines TRBV19 with TRBJ2-1; no clear D gene. The CDR3 is 14 amino acids. Trimming pared 4 bases from V and 2 bases from J, leaving 9 bases between. Germline CDR1 is LNHDA and CDR2 is SQIVND (reference sequence). The CDR3 reads CASSTSWPYNEQFF. The DNA of the CDR3 is TGTGCCAGTAGTACCAGTTGGCCCTACAATGAGCAGTTCTTC. The whole variable domain, filled in from reference TRBV19 and TRBJ2-1, reads DGGITQSPKYLFRKEGQNVTLSCEQNLNHDAMYWYRQDPGQGLRLIYYSQIVNDFQKGDIAEGYSVSREKKESFPLTVTSAQKNPTAFYLCASSTSWPYNEQFFGPGTRLTVL.

CDR3 nucleotides: TGTGCCAGCAGCTCCCAAAGCACAGATACGCAGTATTTT. Its translation: CASSSQSTDTQYF. This chain connects TRBV7-2 to TRBJ2-3; unclear D gene. This CDR3 spans 13 amino acids. V lost 4 bases to trimming and J lost 0 bases, with 5 bases between them. The V gene's germline CDR1 is SGHTA and CDR2 FQGNSA.

The V call is TRBV28, the J call TRBJ1-2; TRBD1 might be the D (5 bases). V was cut by 7 bases and J by 5 bases, with 17 bases left in between. The CDR3 sequence is 14 residues long. Germline V gene lookup returns CDR1 MDHEN and CDR2 SYDVKM. The CDR3 spells CASTNVGAVYGYTF. The CDR3 DNA follows: TGTGCCAGCACCAACGTAGGGGCAGTATATGGCTACACCTTC.

The gene calls are TRBV6-5 and TRBJ1-1, with D possibly being TRBD1 (5 bases). CDR1 and CDR2 (germline): MNHEY, SVGAGI. The CDR3 is 13 residues long. Trimming shortened V by 2 bases and J by 5 bases, and 9 bases separated the two germline ends. The DNA for the CDR3 is TGTGCCAGCAGTTACGGAGGGGTTACTGAAGCTTTCTTT. Amino acids: CASSYGGVTEAFF.

V gene TRBV2 combines with J gene TRBJ2-2; 10 nucleotides agree with TRBD2. Germline CDR1 SNHLY, CDR2 FYNNEI. The junction had 4 bases not matched to a gene; V was cut back by 4 bases and J by 5 bases. CDR3 length equals 15 residues. The CDR3 loop is CASSGTSGATGELFF. In DNA, the CDR3 is TGTGCCAGCAGTGGGACTAGCGGAGCTACCGGGGAGCTGTTTTTT.

The sample holds a few counts of this clone. The rearrangement links TRBV9 to TRBJ1-2; D possibly corresponds to TRBD1 (6 bases). This CDR3 spans 14 amino acids. The V and J ends lost 4 bases and 5 bases respectively, with 15 bases between them. Germline CDR1 reads SGDLS; CDR2 reads YYNGEE. CDR3 bases: TGTGCCAGCAGCCCTAAGACAGGATGGTATGGCTACACCTTC. Protein: CASSPKTGWYGYTF.

This chain uses TRBV3-1 (or the pseudogene TRBV3-2) with TRBJ2-7; maybe TRBD2 (5 bases). This CDR3 has 16 residues. V lost 0 bases, J lost 5 bases, and 17 bases lay in between. CDR1 LGHDT and CDR2 YNNKEL come from the germline V gene (reference sequence). CDR3 sequence reads: CASSQDPGLSLHEQYF. Here the CDR3 DNA reads TGTGCCAGCAGCCAAGATCCGGGATTGTCGCTGCACGAGCAGTACTTC.

The rearrangement links TRBV27 to TRBJ1-2; D not resolved. Trimming removed 0 bases from V and 6 bases from J, with 8 bases in between. This CDR3 is 13 amino acids long. Per the germline V gene, CDR1 is MNHEY and CDR2 is SMNVEV (reference sequence). The CDR3, as DNA: TGTGCCAGCAGTTTATCTATACAGCATGGCTACACCTTC. It yields the protein CASSLSIQHGYTF.

The chain couples TRBV30 to TRBJ2-3, with D uncertain. The CDR3 sequence is 13 residues long. Trimming took off 0 bases at V and 5 bases at J, with 9 bases between the two ends. Germline loops: CDR1 GTSNPN, CDR2 SVGIG (reference sequence). CDR3 nucleotides: TGTGCCTGGAGTGTACGCATGAGAGATACGCAGTATTTT. The encoded protein is CAWSVRMRDTQYF.

The rearrangement joins TRBV6-6 to TRBJ1-1, with 11 bases fitting TRBD1. The CDR3 has 16 residues. V lost 5 bases, J lost 1 base, and 6 bases stayed unmatched. Germline CDR1 reads MNHNY; CDR2 reads SVGAGI (reference sequence). In DNA form, the CDR3 reads TGTGCCAGCAGTGGGTGGACAGGGGGCGCGAACACTGAAGCTTTCTTT. The encoded protein is CASSGWTGGANTEAFF.

The count of this clone is one. This chain links TRBV28 with TRBJ1-2, with TRBD1 as a possible D gene (5 bases). CDR1 and CDR2 (germline): MDHEN, SYDVKM. V gave up 6 bases and J gave up 0 bases, with 14 bases separating them. This CDR3 is built from 15 residues. The CDR3: CASSSRDSPNYGYTF. In nucleotides, the CDR3 is TGTGCCAGCAGCTCGAGGGACTCTCCTAACTATGGCTACACCTTC.

This clone was observed once. The chain carries TRBV3-1 (or the pseudogene TRBV3-2) and TRBJ2-5, with TRBD2 identical over 9 bases. V lost 3 bases to trimming and J lost 5 bases; unmatched junction nucleotides: 7. Germline CDR1 is LGHDT and CDR2 is YNNKEL (reference sequence). The CDR3 has 15 residues. The CDR3 coding sequence is TGTGCCAGCAGCCACGTGACTAGCGGTTCGGAGACCCAGTACTTC. This codes for CASSHVTSGSETQYF.

V gene TRBV6-6 combines with J gene TRBJ2-1; 11 bases agree with TRBD2. There are 16 residues in the CDR3. V dropped 5 bases and J dropped 1; count of bases not matched to a gene: 4. Germline V gene data show CDR1 as MNHNY and CDR2 as SVGAGI (reference sequence). CDR3 in DNA: TGTGCCAGCAGTACCACTAGCGGGGGTTCCTACAATGAGCAGTTCTTC. Residues: CASSTTSGGSYNEQFF.

The chain carries TRBV5-5 and TRBJ2-7; possibly TRBD1 for D (6 bases). CDR1 is SGHKS and CDR2 is YYEKEE in the germline V gene (reference sequence). V gave up 1 base and J gave up 2 bases, with 7 bases separating them. The CDR3 has 13 residues. As DNA, the CDR3 is TGTGCCAGCAGCTTGCAGGGGACCTACGAGCAGTACTTC. Its protein is CASSLQGTYEQYF.

The chain uses TRBV28 and TRBJ1-2, with D uncertain. V lost 3 bases and J 7 bases, leaving 18 bases between the germline ends. The CDR3 has 15 amino acids. Per germline, CDR1 MDHEN and CDR2 SYDVKM. For the CDR3, the DNA is TGTGCCAGCAGTTTCGGTCGAGGCGCGGGAGGTGGCTACACCTTC. Protein product: CASSFGRGAGGGYTF.

The chain is built from TRBV28 and TRBJ2-6; D might be TRBD1 (7 bases). This CDR3 contains 17 residues. The V gene's germline CDR1 is MDHEN and CDR2 SYDVKM. V lost 7 bases and J lost 0, with 16 bases in between. CDR3 sequence reads: CASTPTGTVSGANVLTF. DNA of the CDR3: TGTGCCAGCACCCCGACAGGGACTGTCTCTGGGGCCAACGTCCTGACTTTC. The full variable domain, completed using reference TRBV28 and TRBJ2-6, is DVKVTQSSRYLVKRTGEKVFLECVQDMDHENMFWYRQDPGLGLRLIYFSYDVKMKEKGDIPEGYSVSREKKERFSLILESASTNQTSMYLCASTPTGTVSGANVLTFGAGSRLTVL.

This CDR3 reads CAGRSDTQYF. In DNA, the CDR3 is TGTGCCGGCCGATCAGATACGCAGTATTTT. This chain joins TRBV2 and TRBJ2-3, with D uncertain. The V and J ends lost 11 bases and 4 bases respectively, with 7 bases between them. CDR3 size: 10 residues. The germline V gene has CDR1 SNHLY and CDR2 FYNNEI.

For this clone: The same CDR3 also results from other DNA sequences found in this sample. The chain uses TRBV7-2 and TRBJ2-7; TRBD1 aligns across 7 bases. CDR1 is SGHTA, CDR2 FQGNSA, per germline. Trimming removed 1 base from V and 2 bases from J; junction bases left unmatched: 5. The CDR3 is 15 residues long. The CDR3 DNA reads as TGTGCCAGCAGCTTAGTGGGGCAGGGGGCCTACGAGCAGTACTTC. This sequence encodes CASSLVGQGAYEQYF.

J is TRBJ2-5 and V is TRBV7-9; weak D call: TRBD1 (5 bases). This CDR3 has 14 residues. With 5 bases removed from V and 5 bases from J, the gap between germline ends came to 15 bases. CDR1 SEHNR and CDR2 FQNEAQ come from the germline V gene (reference sequence). CDR3 sequence: CASSPGQGGETQYF. In DNA form, the CDR3 reads TGTGCCAGCAGCCCCGGGCAGGGTGGGGAGACCCAGTACTTC.

The chain joins TRBV27 to TRBJ2-7, with 10 bases aligning to TRBD1. Germline loops: CDR1 MNHEY, CDR2 SMNVEV (reference sequence). The CDR3 extends over 16 amino acids. The J segment lost 4 bases and the V segment lost 6 bases, leaving 12 bases of the junction unmatched. CDR3 loop: CASSRTSTGGTYEQYF. The DNA of the CDR3 is TGTGCCAGCAGCCGGACTTCGACAGGGGGCACGTACGAGCAGTACTTC.

This chain joins TRBV7-9 and TRBJ2-3; TRBD2 aligns across 7 bases. Trimming removed 1 base from V and 5 bases from J; junction bases left unmatched: 0. This CDR3 has 13 residues. CDR1 is SEHNR and CDR2 is FQNEAQ in the germline V gene (reference sequence). DNA for the CDR3: TGTGCCAGCAGCTTAGGGACTAGAGATACGCAGTATTTT. Protein product: CASSLGTRDTQYF.

J is TRBJ1-1 and V is TRBV5-5; tentatively, D is TRBD1 (5 bases). Germline V gives CDR1 SGHKS, CDR2 YYEKEE (reference sequence). Between the trimmed V and J ends, which lost 2 bases and 6 bases, there was a span of 17 bases. The CDR3 extends over 15 amino acids. CDR3 coding DNA: TGTGCCAGCAGCTTACCCCGCAGGGATGGCGCTGAAGCTTTCTTT. Translating gives CASSLPRRDGAEAFF.

This clone was detected a few times. CDR3 sequence reads: CASSFGTANYGYTF. Written as DNA, the CDR3 is TGTGCCAGCAGCTTCGGGACAGCTAACTATGGCTACACCTTC. V gene TRBV7-9 combines with J gene TRBJ1-2; TRBD1 matches 7 bases. The CDR3 sequence is 14 residues long. Germline V CDR1 and CDR2: SEHNR, FQNEAQ (reference sequence). The V gene end was trimmed by 3 bases and the J gene end by 0 bases; junction bases not matched to a gene: 1.

V is TRBV5-1 and J is TRBJ1-1, with unresolved D. Germline V CDR1 and CDR2: SGHRS, YFSETQ. This CDR3 spans 14 amino acids. Trimming cost V 0 bases and J 0 bases, with 6 bases left between them. The CDR3 DNA is TGCGCCAGCAGCTTGGACCAGATGAACACTGAAGCTTTCTTT. Its protein product is CASSLDQMNTEAFF.

V gene TRBV5-3 combines with J gene TRBJ2-7, with unresolved D. TRBV5-3 counts as an open reading frame of uncertain function. V dropped 4 bases and J dropped 6 bases, with 14 bases sitting between them. The CDR3 consists of 13 residues. CDR3 coding DNA: TGTGCCAGAAGCCCCCCCACTAACTCCGAGCAGTACTTC. It encodes CARSPPTNSEQYF.

A single count supports this clone. The V call is TRBV29-1, the J call TRBJ1-5, with D perhaps TRBD1 (6 bases). Germline values: CDR1 SQVTM, CDR2 ANQGSEA. Deletions cut 6 bases from V and 0 bases from J, with 15 bases between. The CDR3 extends over 15 amino acids. The CDR3 bases are TGCAGCGTCCTACAGGGAACCGATAGCAATCAGCCCCAGCATTTT. This gives the protein CSVLQGTDSNQPQHF.

The gene calls are TRBV7-2 and TRBJ2-1; 11 nucleotides match TRBD2. Germline V CDR1 and CDR2: SGHTA, FQGNSA. CDR3 length: 15 residues. The V and J ends lost 5 bases and 10 bases, in that order; junction bases with no gene match: 10. This CDR3 is CASSPVAGGAGEQFF. CDR3 sequence (DNA): TGTGCCAGCAGCCCCGTAGCGGGGGGGGCAGGGGAGCAGTTCTTC.